This T cell receptor (beta chain) was retrieved from a study of T-cell memory formation after mild COVID-19. The germline V and J ends were trimmed by 1 base and 3 bases, with 7 bases remaining between them. The CDR3 runs 14 residues. TCRalpha and TCRbeta libraries used 5'RACE with constant-segment primers and UMIs. From the 5' RACE reads, TCRdb called clonotypes with MiXCR, one entry per CDR3 protein. The repertoire holds 240,000 or so distinct CDR3 sequences, with around 10% as singletons. This chain uses TRBV12-3 or TRBV12-4 with TRBJ1-5, with no clear D. This receptor was obtained from a man between 18 and 35 years old who had mild COVID-19 (a few samples of this study predate the infection). Cell type and time point are not known. Sequenced input: PBMCs or a T cell subset sorted from them (not recorded which). The CDR3 is CASSLDRINQPQHF. The CDR3 bases are TGTGCCAGCAGTTTAGATCGGATCAATCAGCCCCAGCATTTT.